Listed below are T cell receptor beta chains from one sample, sequenced in a study of blood T cell repertoires in COVID-19. Profiled with immunoSEQ multiplex PCR; TCRdb holds only in-frame clones, not every one. Among around 140,000 clones listed, 80% to 90% were seen once. Sequences were obtained from peripheral blood. All receptors come from a man aged 50 to 59 with active COVID-19. Each CDR3 is given with its conserved first and last residue. Each record gives: V gene, clone size, D gene, J gene, CDR3 DNA, CDR3 protein. D genes are given only for firm matches. A clone size is listed for some rows: how often the clone was seen (once, few, many), or a class if it is expanded.

V gene: TRBV18
clone size: few
D gene: .
J gene: TRBJ2-7
CDR3 DNA: TGTGCCAGCTCACCATCGGGACTGATCTACGAGCAGTACTTC
CDR3 protein: CASSPSGLIYEQYF

V gene: TRBV15
clone size: .
D gene: .
J gene: TRBJ1-2
CDR3 DNA: TGTGCCACCAGCAGAGATGGAGGAGGCACGGGCTATGGCTACACCTTC
CDR3 protein: CATSRDGGGTGYGYTF

V gene: TRBV15
clone size: .
D gene: .
J gene: TRBJ1-5
CDR3 DNA: TGTGCCACCAGCACAGGGAGGGGTAATCAGCCCCAGCATTTT
CDR3 protein: CATSTGRGNQPQHF

V gene: TRBV30
clone size: .
D gene: TRBD1
J gene: TRBJ1-2
CDR3 DNA: TGTGCCTGGAGGATGACAGGGACGAACTATGGCTACACCTTC
CDR3 protein: CAWRMTGTNYGYTF

V gene: TRBV6-2/TRBV6-3
clone size: .
D gene: TRBD1
J gene: TRBJ1-1
CDR3 DNA: TGTGCCAGCAGTTACCAAACCGGGACAGCGAACACTGAAGCTTTCTTT
CDR3 protein: CASSYQTGTANTEAFF

V gene: TRBV7-2
clone size: few
D gene: .
J gene: TRBJ1-6
CDR3 DNA: TGTGCCAGCAGCTTATTTGATAGTCTTAATTCACCCCTCCACTTT
CDR3 protein: CASSLFDSLNSPLHF

V gene: TRBV3-1/TRBV3-2
clone size: .
D gene: .
J gene: TRBJ2-4
CDR3 DNA: TGTGCCAGCAGCCCGGGGTACTCAGTGGCCAAAAACATTCAGTACTTC
CDR3 protein: CASSPGYSVAKNIQYF

V gene: TRBV3-1/TRBV3-2
clone size: .
D gene: TRBD2
J gene: TRBJ2-5
CDR3 DNA: TGTGCCAGCAGCCAAGATCAGCGGGGGGTGGGTGAGACCCAGTACTTC
CDR3 protein: CASSQDQRGVGETQYF

V gene: TRBV11-3
clone size: .
D gene: .
J gene: TRBJ2-2
CDR3 DNA: TGTGCCAGCAGCCAAGCGTACGGGGGTACCGGGGAGCTGTTTTTT
CDR3 protein: CASSQAYGGTGELFF

V gene: TRBV6-5
clone size: .
D gene: TRBD1
J gene: TRBJ2-2
CDR3 DNA: TGTGCCAGCAGTCGGACAGGGTTCACCGGGGAGCTGTTTTTT
CDR3 protein: CASSRTGFTGELFF

V gene: TRBV16
clone size: .
D gene: TRBD1
J gene: TRBJ1-6
CDR3 DNA: TGTGCCAGCAGCCAAAGGGACAGGGGATCACCCCTCCACTTT
CDR3 protein: CASSQRDRGSPLHF

V gene: TRBV11-2
clone size: .
D gene: .
J gene: TRBJ2-5
CDR3 DNA: TGTGCCAGCAGCTTAGTGTTCGGGTCGGGGGAGACCCAGTACTTC
CDR3 protein: CASSLVFGSGETQYF

V gene: TRBV29-1
clone size: .
D gene: .
J gene: TRBJ2-2
CDR3 DNA: TGCAGCGTTGGGAGTTGGACTAACACCGGGGAGCTGTTTTTT
CDR3 protein: CSVGSWTNTGELFF

V gene: TRBV4-1
clone size: .
D gene: TRBD1
J gene: TRBJ2-1
CDR3 DNA: TGCGCCAGCAGAAAAAAGGGGACAGGGGGGACCGCGCGCGATGAGCAGTTCTTC
CDR3 protein: CASRKKGTGGTARDEQFF

V gene: TRBV5-6
clone size: .
D gene: .
J gene: TRBJ1-2
CDR3 DNA: TGTGCCAGCAGCTTTAGTCCGGGGAACTATGGCTACACCTTC
CDR3 protein: CASSFSPGNYGYTF

V gene: TRBV23-1
clone size: .
D gene: .
J gene: TRBJ2-5
CDR3 DNA: TGCGCCAGCAGTCAAGGTCTTAGGGGAGAGACCCAGTACTTC
CDR3 protein: CASSQGLRGETQYF

V gene: TRBV27
clone size: once
D gene: TRBD1
J gene: TRBJ1-6
CDR3 DNA: TGTGCCAGCAGGGGCGGGACAGGGGGGAATTCACCCCTCCACTTT
CDR3 protein: CASRGGTGGNSPLHF

V gene: TRBV7-9
clone size: once
D gene: .
J gene: TRBJ1-2
CDR3 DNA: TGTGCCAGCAGCTTAAGTCTTACAGGGTTCTATGGCTACACCTTC
CDR3 protein: CASSLSLTGFYGYTF

V gene: TRBV6-7
clone size: .
D gene: .
J gene: TRBJ1-4
CDR3 DNA: TGTGCCAGCAGTAAACCCCTCGTAGATGAAAAACTGTTTTTT
CDR3 protein: CASSKPLVDEKLFF

V gene: TRBV19
clone size: .
D gene: TRBD1
J gene: TRBJ1-6
CDR3 DNA: TGTGCCAGTAGTTCAAGGACAGGAGGAAGCAATTCACCCCTCCACTTT
CDR3 protein: CASSSRTGGSNSPLHF

V gene: TRBV7-2
clone size: few
D gene: TRBD1
J gene: TRBJ2-7
CDR3 DNA: TGTGCCAGCAGCCGCTCGGGGACAGGGGCCTACGAGCAGTACTTC
CDR3 protein: CASSRSGTGAYEQYF

V gene: TRBV4-1
clone size: .
D gene: TRBD1
J gene: TRBJ2-2
CDR3 DNA: TGCGCCAGCAGACCCGGGACAGGGGGAACCGGGGAGCTGTTTTTT
CDR3 protein: CASRPGTGGTGELFF

V gene: TRBV7-2
clone size: .
D gene: TRBD2
J gene: TRBJ2-7
CDR3 DNA: TGTGCCAGCAGCCCCGGGGGGGCCTACGAGCAGTACTTC
CDR3 protein: CASSPGGAYEQYF

V gene: TRBV11-2
clone size: .
D gene: TRBD1
J gene: TRBJ1-3
CDR3 DNA: TGTGCCAGCAGCAGAACTACAGGGGGTTCCGGAAACACCATATATTTT
CDR3 protein: CASSRTTGGSGNTIYF

V gene: TRBV19
clone size: once
D gene: .
J gene: TRBJ1-4
CDR3 DNA: TGTGCCAGTAGTATAGCCCTGGGACAAGAAAAACTGTTTTTT
CDR3 protein: CASSIALGQEKLFF

V gene: TRBV3-1/TRBV3-2
clone size: .
D gene: TRBD2
J gene: TRBJ2-3
CDR3 DNA: TGTGCCAGCAGCCAAGAAGCTAGCGGACATTACACAGATACGCAGTATTTT
CDR3 protein: CASSQEASGHYTDTQYF

V gene: TRBV19
clone size: .
D gene: .
J gene: TRBJ1-5
CDR3 DNA: TGTGCCAGTACCCCTACTGGGGGACAAAGGGGAGGGGGCCAGCATTTT
CDR3 protein: CASTPTGGQRGGGQHF

V gene: TRBV6-6
clone size: .
D gene: TRBD2
J gene: TRBJ2-5
CDR3 DNA: TGTGCCAGCAGAGGGACTAGCGGGGGGGCCTTTGAGACCCAGTACTTC
CDR3 protein: CASRGTSGGAFETQYF

V gene: TRBV5-6
clone size: .
D gene: .
J gene: TRBJ2-7
CDR3 DNA: TGTGCCAGCAGCTTGGGACAAAGCTCCTACGAGCAGTACTTC
CDR3 protein: CASSLGQSSYEQYF

V gene: TRBV6-2/TRBV6-3
clone size: .
D gene: .
J gene: TRBJ2-1
CDR3 DNA: TGTGCCAGCAGTCCCGGGACATTCAATGAGCAGTTCTTC
CDR3 protein: CASSPGTFNEQFF

V gene: TRBV6-5
clone size: .
D gene: TRBD2
J gene: TRBJ2-3
CDR3 DNA: TGTGCCAGCAGCACTAGCGGGGCATTCACAGATACGCAGTATTTT
CDR3 protein: CASSTSGAFTDTQYF

V gene: TRBV19
clone size: .
D gene: .
J gene: TRBJ2-1
CDR3 DNA: TGTGCCAGTAGTATTCCACGCAGGGGCGATGAGCAGTTCTTC
CDR3 protein: CASSIPRRGDEQFF

V gene: TRBV7-3
clone size: few
D gene: .
J gene: TRBJ1-5
CDR3 DNA: TGTGCCAGCAGCTCCTCGGGACTTAGCAATCAGCCCCAGCATTTT
CDR3 protein: CASSSSGLSNQPQHF